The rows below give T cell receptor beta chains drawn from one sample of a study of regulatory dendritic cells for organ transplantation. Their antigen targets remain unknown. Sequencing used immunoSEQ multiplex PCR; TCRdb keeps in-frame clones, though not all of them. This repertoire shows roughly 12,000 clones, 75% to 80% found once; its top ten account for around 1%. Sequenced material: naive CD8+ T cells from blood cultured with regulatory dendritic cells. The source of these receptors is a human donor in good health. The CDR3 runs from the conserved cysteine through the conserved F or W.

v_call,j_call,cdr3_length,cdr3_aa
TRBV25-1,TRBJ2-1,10,CASRGSEQFF
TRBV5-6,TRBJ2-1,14,CASSTTREWDEQFF
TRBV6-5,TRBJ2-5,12,CASFGSQETQYF
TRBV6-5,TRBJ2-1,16,CASSLSSGGIYNEQFF
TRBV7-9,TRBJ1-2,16,CASSSFRTASGYGYTF
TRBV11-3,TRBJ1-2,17,CASSSLAPADTNYGYTF
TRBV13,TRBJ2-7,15,CASSPRGQGAYEQYF
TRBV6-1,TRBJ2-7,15,CASSELAGGSYEQYF
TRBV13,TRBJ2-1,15,CASRLAGGSYNEQFF
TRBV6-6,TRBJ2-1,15,CASSYSITTGNEQFF
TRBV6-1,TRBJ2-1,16,CASSEAGGPPYNEQFF
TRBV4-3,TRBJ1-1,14,CASSQEGTKREAFF
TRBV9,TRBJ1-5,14,CASSGGASNQPQHF
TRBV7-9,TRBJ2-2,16,CASSLKGQGVTGELFF
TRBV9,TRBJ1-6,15,CASSAGTGGDSPLHF
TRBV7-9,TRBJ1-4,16,CASSFPGDLLTEKLFF
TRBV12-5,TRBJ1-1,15,CASGLALQGNTEAFF
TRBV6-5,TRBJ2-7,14,CASSYSSGGYEQYF
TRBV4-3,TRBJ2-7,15,CASSQDGGGPYEQYF
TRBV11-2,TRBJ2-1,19,CASSSGTRRKERPYNEQFF
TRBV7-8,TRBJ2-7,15,CASSYLAGGMDEQYF
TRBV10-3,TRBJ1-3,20,CAISESLMVGGVDSGNTIYF
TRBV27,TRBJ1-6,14,CASSFGRGGSPLHF
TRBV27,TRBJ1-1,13,CASSLKKTGEAFF
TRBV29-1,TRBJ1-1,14,CSVEVPGLGTEAFF
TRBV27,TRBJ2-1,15,CASSTGTGRYNEQFF
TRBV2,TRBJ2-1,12,CASSGPYNEQFF
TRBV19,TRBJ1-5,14,CASSVSGRGQPQHF
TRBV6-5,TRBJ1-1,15,CASSSDTLMNTEAFF
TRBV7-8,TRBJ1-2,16,CASSPSTGLLAPGYTF
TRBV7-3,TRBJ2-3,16,CASSSKQGWDTDTQYF
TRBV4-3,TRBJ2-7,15,CASSQDQTGPYEQYF
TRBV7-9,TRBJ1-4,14,CASSLGTTNEKLFF
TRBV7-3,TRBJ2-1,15,CASSLGTSPNNEQFF
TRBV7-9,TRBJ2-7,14,CASSPEGSSYEQYF
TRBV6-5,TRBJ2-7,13,CASSYGQSYEQYF
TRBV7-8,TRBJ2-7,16,CASSLVEALSSYEQYF
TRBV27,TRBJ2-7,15,CASSPRVERFYEQYF
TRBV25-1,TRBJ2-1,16,CASSELRGHRYNEQFF
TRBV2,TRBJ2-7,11,CAKASGKGQYF
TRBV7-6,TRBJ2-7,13,CASSQEVYYEQYF
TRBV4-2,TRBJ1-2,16,CASSHTGGEPNYGYTF
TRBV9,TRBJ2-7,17,CASSVEMAGVNSYEQYF
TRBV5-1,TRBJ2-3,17,CASSGGDSFISTDTQYF
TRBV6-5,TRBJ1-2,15,CASSYRGQTNYGYTF
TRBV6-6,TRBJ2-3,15,CASSWGLKGTDTQYF
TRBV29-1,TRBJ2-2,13,CSVEVRNTGELFF